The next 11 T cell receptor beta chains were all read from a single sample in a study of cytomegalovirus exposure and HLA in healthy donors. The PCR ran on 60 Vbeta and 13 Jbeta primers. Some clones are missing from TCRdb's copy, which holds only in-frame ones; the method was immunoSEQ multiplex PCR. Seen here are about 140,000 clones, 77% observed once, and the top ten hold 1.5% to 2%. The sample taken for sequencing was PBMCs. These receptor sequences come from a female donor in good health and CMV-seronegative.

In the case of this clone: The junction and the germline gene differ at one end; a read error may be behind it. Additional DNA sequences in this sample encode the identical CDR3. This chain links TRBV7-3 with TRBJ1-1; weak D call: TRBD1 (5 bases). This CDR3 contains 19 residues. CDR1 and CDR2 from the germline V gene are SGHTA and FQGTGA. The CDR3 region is CASSLTGQGGRVMNTEAFF. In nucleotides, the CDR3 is TGTGCCAGCAGCTTAACGGGGCAAGGCGGTAGGGTGATGAACACTGAGGCTTTCTTT.

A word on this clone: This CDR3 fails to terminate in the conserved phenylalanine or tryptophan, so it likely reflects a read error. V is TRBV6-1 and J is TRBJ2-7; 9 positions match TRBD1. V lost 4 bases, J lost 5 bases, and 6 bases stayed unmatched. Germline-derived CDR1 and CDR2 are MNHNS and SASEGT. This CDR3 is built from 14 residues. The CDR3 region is CASSATGGSDEQYI. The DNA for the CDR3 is TGTGCCAGCAGTGCAACAGGGGGCAGCGACGAGCAGTACATC.

CDR3 sequence reads: CASSLQGASYEQYF. For the CDR3, the DNA is TGTGCCAGCAGCTTACAGGGGGCTAGCTACGAGCAGTACTTC. V gene TRBV5-4 combines with J gene TRBJ2-7, with TRBD1 matching over 9 bases. Per germline, CDR1 SGHNT and CDR2 YYREEE (reference sequence). Trimming removed 2 bases from V and 3 bases from J; junction bases left unmatched: 3. The CDR3 runs 14 residues. Full variable domain (rest looked up from reference TRBV5-4 and TRBJ2-7): ETGVTQSPTHLIKTRGQQVTLRCSSQSGHNTVSWYQQALGQGPQFIFQYYREEENGRGNFPPRFSGLQFPNYSSELNVNALELDDSALYLCASSLQGASYEQYFGPGTRLTVT.

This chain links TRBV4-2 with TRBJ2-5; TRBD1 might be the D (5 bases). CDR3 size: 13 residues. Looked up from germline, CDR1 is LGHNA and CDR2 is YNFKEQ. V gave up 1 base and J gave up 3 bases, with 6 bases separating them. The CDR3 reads CASSQGQKETQYF. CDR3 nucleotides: TGTGCCAGCAGCCAAGGACAGAAAGAGACCCAGTACTTC.

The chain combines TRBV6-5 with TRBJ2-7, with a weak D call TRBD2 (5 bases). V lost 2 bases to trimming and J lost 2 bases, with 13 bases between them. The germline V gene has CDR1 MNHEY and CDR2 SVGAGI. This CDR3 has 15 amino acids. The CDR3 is CASSYMAGNTYEQYF. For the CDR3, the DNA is TGTGCCAGCAGTTACATGGCCGGGAACACCTACGAGCAGTACTTC.

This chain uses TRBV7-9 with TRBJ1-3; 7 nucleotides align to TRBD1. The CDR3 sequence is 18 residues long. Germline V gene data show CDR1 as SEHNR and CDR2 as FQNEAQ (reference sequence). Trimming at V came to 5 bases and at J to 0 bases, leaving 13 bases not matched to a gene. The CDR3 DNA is TGTGCCAGCAGCGCTCCGTTAGGGACAGAACACTCTGGAAACACCATATATTTT. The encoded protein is CASSAPLGTEHSGNTIYF. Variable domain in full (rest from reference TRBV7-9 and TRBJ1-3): DTGVSQNPRHKITKRGQNVTFRCDPISEHNRLYWYRQTLGQGPEFLTYFQNEAQLEKSRLLSDRFSAERPKGSFSTLEIQRTEQGDSAMYLCASSAPLGTEHSGNTIYFGEGSWLTVV.

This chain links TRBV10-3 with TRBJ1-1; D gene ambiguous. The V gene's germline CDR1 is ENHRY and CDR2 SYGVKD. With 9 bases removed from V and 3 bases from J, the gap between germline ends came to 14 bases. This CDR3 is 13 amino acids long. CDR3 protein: CAIGRQVDTEAFF. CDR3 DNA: TGTGCCATTGGGAGGCAGGTGGACACTGAAGCTTTCTTT.

The CDR3 DNA is TGTGCCTGGAGCCGGACAGGGAACAATCAGCCCCAGCATTTT. Amino acid sequence: CAWSRTGNNQPQHF. The chain carries TRBV30 and TRBJ1-5, with TRBD1 identical over 8 bases. This CDR3 contains 14 residues. V was clipped by 3 bases and J by 3 bases; unmatched bases: 4. Germline values: CDR1 GTSNPN, CDR2 SVGIG (reference sequence).

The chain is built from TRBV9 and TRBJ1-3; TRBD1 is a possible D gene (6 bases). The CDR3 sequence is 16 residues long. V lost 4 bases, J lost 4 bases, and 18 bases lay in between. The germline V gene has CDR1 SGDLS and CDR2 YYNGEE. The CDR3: CASSSPIGTTGNTIYF. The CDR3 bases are TGTGCCAGCAGCTCCCCTATTGGGACAACAGGAAACACCATATATTTT.

DNA of the CDR3: TGTGCCAGCAGTGGCAGGTCGGAGACCCAGTACTTC. This codes for CASSGRSETQYF. This chain joins TRBV2 and TRBJ2-5; D remains ambiguous. V gave up 4 bases and J gave up 5 bases, with 8 bases separating them. The germline V gene encodes CDR1 SNHLY and CDR2 FYNNEI. CDR3 length equals 12 residues.

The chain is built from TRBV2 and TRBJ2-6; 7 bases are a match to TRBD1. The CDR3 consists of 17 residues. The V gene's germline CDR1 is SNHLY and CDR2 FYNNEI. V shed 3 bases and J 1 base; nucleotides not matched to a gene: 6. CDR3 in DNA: TGTGCCAGCAGTGATGTGGCAGGGGGATCTGGGGCCAACGTCCTGACTTTC. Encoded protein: CASSDVAGGSGANVLTF.